Sequencing of this T cell receptor (beta chain) was carried out in a study of blood T cell repertoires in COVID-19. Turning to the study itself: Material from acute and convalescent COVID-19 was sourced from the United States, Italy and Spain. T cells, B-cell-depleted T cells, or PBMCs provided the cDNA or gDNA that served as material.

Original handling: Nucleated cell number was recorded as an estimate derived from reference gene primer amplification. Only in-frame clones appear in the TCRdb table, and some are missing; sequencing was by immunoSEQ multiplex PCR. Clone size and V and J calls were adopted from that table, with D and trimming inferred from the DNA. Of roughly 69,000 clones listed, 70% to 85% are singletons. Unmatched junction bases numbered 2, after V lost 3 bases and J lost 4 bases. Germline CDR1 is KGHDR and CDR2 is SFDVKD. The CDR3 is 14 residues long. The sample comprised peripheral blood. This TCR was recovered from a woman aged 45-65 years with acute or convalescent COVID-19. V and J are TRBV24-1 and TRBJ1-5; 7 nucleotides match TRBD1. CDR3 sequence: CATSDPTGNQPQHF. As DNA, the CDR3 is TGTGCCACCAGTGATCCGACAGGGAATCAGCCCCAGCATTTT.